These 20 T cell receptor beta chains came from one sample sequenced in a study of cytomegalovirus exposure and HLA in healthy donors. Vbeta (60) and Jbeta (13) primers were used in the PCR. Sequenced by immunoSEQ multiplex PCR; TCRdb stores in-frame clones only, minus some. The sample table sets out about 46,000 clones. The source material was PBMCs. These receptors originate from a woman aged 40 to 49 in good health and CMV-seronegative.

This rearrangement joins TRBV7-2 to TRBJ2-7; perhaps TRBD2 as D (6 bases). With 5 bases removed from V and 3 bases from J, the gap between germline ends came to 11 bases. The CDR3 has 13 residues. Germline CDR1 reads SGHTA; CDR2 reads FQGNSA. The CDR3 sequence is CASSVGGYYEQYF. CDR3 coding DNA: TGTGCCAGCAGCGTCGGAGGGTACTACGAGCAGTACTTC.

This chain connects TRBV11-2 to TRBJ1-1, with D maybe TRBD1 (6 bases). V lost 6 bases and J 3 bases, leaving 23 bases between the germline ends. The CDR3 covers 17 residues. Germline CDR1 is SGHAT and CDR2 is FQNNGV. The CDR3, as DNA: TGTGCCAGCAGTATTACGCCCTCCGCAGGGGCGCACACTGAAGCTTTCTTT. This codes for CASSITPSAGAHTEAFF.

The CDR3 reads CASSRGGGGYTF. The CDR3 nucleotides read TGCGCCAGCAGCCGGGGGGGCGGTGGCTACACCTTC. J is TRBJ1-2 and V is TRBV4-3; a weak D match, TRBD1 (6 bases). The CDR3 totals 12 residues. V lost 4 bases, J lost 7 bases, and 10 bases lay in between. The germline gives CDR1 LGHNA, CDR2 YSLEER.

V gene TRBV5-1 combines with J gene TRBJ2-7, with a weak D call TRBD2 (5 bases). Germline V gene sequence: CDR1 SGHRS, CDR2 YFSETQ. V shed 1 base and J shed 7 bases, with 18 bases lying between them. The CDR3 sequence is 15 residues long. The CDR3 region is CASSLNTPGKGEQYF. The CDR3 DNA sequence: TGCGCCAGCAGCTTGAATACACCCGGGAAAGGAGAGCAGTACTTC.

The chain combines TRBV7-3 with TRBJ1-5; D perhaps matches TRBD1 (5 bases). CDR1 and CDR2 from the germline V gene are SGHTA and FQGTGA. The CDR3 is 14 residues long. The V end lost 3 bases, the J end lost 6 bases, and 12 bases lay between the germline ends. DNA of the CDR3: TGTGCCAGCAGCTTGGGGGGGAAGGGTCAGCCCCAGCATTTT. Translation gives CASSLGGKGQPQHF. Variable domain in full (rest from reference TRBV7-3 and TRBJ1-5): GAGVSQTPSNKVTEKGKYVELRCDPISGHTALYWYRQSLGQGPEFLIYFQGTGAADDSGLPNDRFFAVRPEGSVSTLKIQRTERGDSAVYLCASSLGGKGQPQHFGDGTRLSIL.

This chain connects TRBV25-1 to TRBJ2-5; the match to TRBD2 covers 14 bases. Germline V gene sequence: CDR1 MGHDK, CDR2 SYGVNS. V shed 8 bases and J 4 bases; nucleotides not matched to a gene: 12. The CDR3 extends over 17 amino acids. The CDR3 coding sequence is TGTGCCAGCCGTGCCGGGACTAGCGGGAGTGGGCCAGAGACCCAGTACTTC. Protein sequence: CASRAGTSGSGPETQYF.

CDR3 residues: CASSGGLAGGRTGELFF. The CDR3 DNA reads as TGCGCCAGCAGCGGTGGACTAGCGGGAGGTAGGACCGGGGAGCTGTTTTTT. The chain employs TRBV5-1 and TRBJ2-2, with TRBD2 matching over 14 bases. Germline CDR1 and CDR2: SGHRS and YFSETQ. V lost 4 bases, J lost 5 bases, and 7 bases stayed unmatched. The CDR3 has 17 amino acids.

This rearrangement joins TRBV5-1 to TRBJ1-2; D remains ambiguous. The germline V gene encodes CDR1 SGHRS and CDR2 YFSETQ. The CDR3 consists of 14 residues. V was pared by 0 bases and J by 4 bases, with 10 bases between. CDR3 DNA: TGCGCCAGCAGCTTGGAGGCGGGGAGCTATGGCTACACCTTC. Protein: CASSLEAGSYGYTF.

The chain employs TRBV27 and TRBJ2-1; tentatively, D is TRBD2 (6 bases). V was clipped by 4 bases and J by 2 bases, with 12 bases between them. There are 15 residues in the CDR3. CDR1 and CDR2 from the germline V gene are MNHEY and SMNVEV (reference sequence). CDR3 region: CASSSTGSPYNEQFF. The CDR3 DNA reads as TGTGCCAGCAGTTCGACCGGGAGTCCCTACAATGAGCAGTTCTTC.

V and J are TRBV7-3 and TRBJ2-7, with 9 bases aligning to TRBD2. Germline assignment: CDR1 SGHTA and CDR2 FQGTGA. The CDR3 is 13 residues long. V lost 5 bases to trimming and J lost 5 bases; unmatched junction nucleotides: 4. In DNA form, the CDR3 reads TGTGCCAGCAGCCCTAGCGGGATAGACGAGCAGTACTTC. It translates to CASSPSGIDEQYF.

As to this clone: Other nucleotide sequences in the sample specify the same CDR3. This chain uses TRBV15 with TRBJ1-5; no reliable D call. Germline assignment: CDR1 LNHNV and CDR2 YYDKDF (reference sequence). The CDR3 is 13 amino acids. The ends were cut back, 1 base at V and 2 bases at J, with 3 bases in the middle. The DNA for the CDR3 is TGTGCCACCAGCAGAGGGCGCAATCAGCCCCAGCATTTT. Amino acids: CATSRGRNQPQHF.

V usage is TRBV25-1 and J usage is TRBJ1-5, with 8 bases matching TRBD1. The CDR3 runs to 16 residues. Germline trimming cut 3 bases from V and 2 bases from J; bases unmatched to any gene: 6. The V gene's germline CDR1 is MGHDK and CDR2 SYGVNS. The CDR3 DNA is TGTGCCAGCAGTGACGGACAGGGAGGCCGCAATCAGCCCCAGCATTTT. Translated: CASSDGQGGRNQPQHF.

CDR3 DNA sequence: TGTGCCAGCTCACCAGACAGGGTAACTAATGAAAAACTGTTTTTT. It is translated as CASSPDRVTNEKLFF. The J gene is TRBJ1-4, the V gene TRBV18, with 7 bases lining up with TRBD1. The V segment lost 2 bases and the J segment 1 base; nucleotides outside the gene matches: 1. Germline CDR1 and CDR2: KGHSH and LQKENI. CDR3 size: 15 residues.

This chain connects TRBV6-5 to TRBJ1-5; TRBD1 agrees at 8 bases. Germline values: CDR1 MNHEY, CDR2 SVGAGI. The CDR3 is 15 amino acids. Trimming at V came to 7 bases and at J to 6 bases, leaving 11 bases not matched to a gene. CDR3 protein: CASTSGQGPSQPQHF. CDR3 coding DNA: TGTGCCAGCACCTCAGGACAGGGACCTAGTCAGCCCCAGCATTTT.

The DNA of the CDR3 is TGCAGCGTCCTCCAAGGTCAGGGGGCCTATGGCTACACCTTC. Its protein is CSVLQGQGAYGYTF. V gene TRBV29-1 combines with J gene TRBJ1-2, with 8 bases lining up with TRBD1. There are 14 residues in the CDR3. V shed 6 bases, J shed 4 bases, and the junction held 10 bases outside the gene matches. CDR1 is SQVTM and CDR2 is ANQGSEA in the germline V gene.

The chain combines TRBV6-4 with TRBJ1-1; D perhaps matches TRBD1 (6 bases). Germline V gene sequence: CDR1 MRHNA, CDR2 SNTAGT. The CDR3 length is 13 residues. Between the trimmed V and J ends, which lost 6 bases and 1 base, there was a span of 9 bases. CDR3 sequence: CASREGQNTEAFF. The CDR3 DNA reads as TGTGCCAGCAGAGAGGGACAGAACACTGAAGCTTTCTTT.

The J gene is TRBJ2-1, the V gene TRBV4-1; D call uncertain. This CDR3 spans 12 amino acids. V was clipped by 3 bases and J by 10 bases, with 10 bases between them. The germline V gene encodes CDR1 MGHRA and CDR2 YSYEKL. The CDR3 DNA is TGCGCCAGCAGCCAGCAGACCGGGGAGCAGTTCTTC. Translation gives CASSQQTGEQFF.

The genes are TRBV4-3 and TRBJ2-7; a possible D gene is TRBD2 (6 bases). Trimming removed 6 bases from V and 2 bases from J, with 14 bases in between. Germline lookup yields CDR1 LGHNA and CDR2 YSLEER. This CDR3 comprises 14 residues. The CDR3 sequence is CASSYGGGTYEQYF. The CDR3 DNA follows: TGCGCCAGCAGTTATGGGGGAGGCACCTACGAGCAGTACTTC.

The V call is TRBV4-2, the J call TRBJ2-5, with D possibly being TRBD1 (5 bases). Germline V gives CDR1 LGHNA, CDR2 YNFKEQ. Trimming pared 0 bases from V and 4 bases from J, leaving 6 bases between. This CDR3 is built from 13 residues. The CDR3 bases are TGTGCCAGCAGCCAAGAAAGGGGAGAGACCCAGTACTTC. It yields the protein CASSQERGETQYF.

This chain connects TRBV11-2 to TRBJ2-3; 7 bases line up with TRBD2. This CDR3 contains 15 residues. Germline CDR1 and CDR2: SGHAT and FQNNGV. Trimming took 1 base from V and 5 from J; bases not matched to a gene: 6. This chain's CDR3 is CASSLGGGRGDTQYF. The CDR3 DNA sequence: TGTGCCAGCAGCTTAGGCGGCGGGAGAGGAGATACGCAGTATTTT.